The present entry profiles one T cell receptor beta chain with its context. The protocol was immunoSEQ multiplex PCR, while the TCRdb copy is restricted to in-frame clones and leaves out a portion. The sample lists under 140,000 clones, 65% to 80% occurring once. The data originate from a study of blood T cell repertoires in COVID-19. Study overall: The United States, Italy and Spain supplied acute and convalescent COVID-19 samples.

V gave up 4 bases and J gave up 3 bases, with 5 bases separating them. Germline CDR1 and CDR2: KGHSH and LQKENI. The CDR3 contains 12 residues. The chain combines TRBV18 with TRBJ2-3; D is undetermined. Sequencing used peripheral blood. The TCR originated in a woman aged 55-70 years with acute or convalescent COVID-19. CDR3 residues: CASSRYTDTQYF. For the CDR3, the DNA is TGTGCCAGCTCACGTTATACAGATACGCAGTATTTT.